This TCR beta chain stems from a study of blood T cell repertoires in COVID-19 (dated by TCRdb to 2018 to 2020). With regard to the full study: The collaborator samples originated in the United States, Italy and Spain and spanned the acute and convalescent phases of COVID-19. The prospective study material was composed of cDNA or gDNA derived from T cells, B-cell-depleted T cells, or PBMCs. Deeply sampled blood TCRbeta repertoires from subjects exposed to, actively infected with, or recovered from COVID-19 were included in the dataset. The repertoires were released in a freely available public database meant as a resource for research on the immune response to SARS-CoV-2. The samples were drawn from the first 160 participants of the ongoing ImmuneRACE study and from some 1,300 subjects provided by 6 global collaborators. Nearly every sample came with metadata listing a de-identified subject ID, COVID-19 status, age in years and sex. Where available, HLA class I and class II types were taken from metadata supplied by the sample provider and were not determined by assay-based typing.

The collaborating institutions used their own protocols to collect whole blood in K2EDTA tubes. For TCRbeta analysis, collaborators shipped samples in one of three forms: frozen whole blood, isolated PBMCs, or DNA extracted from either of those sample types. TCRbeta CDR3 regions were amplified from genomic DNA by means of the immunoSEQ Assay, a bias-controlled multiplex PCR. The published analysis was carried out like this. Within the assay, amplification of reference gene primers was used to estimate how many nucleated cells each sample contained. To quantify the absolute abundance of each unique TCRbeta CDR3 rearrangement, sequence reads were collapsed and filtered. For each sample, productive Simpson clonality was calculated as the square root of Simpson's diversity index over productive rearrangements. In TCRdb, the immuneACCESS table is reduced to in-frame sequences with V and J assigned. These tables do not hold every clone; where another copy was compared, an unresolved V gene accounts for under half, and the others remain unexplained. V and J calls and clone size are those listed in that table; D and trimming were worked out from the DNA. Here the sample has 75,000 or so clones; roughly 89% occur a single time. In total, the top ten clones hold nearly 5% of the sample.

Here is what the overall study found, with its caveats: The quantity of clinical and demographic metadata differed by source and by participant and was supplied without curation.

Points on this clone: Its antigen remains unidentified. Qualities for individual bases were not recorded, and no much larger clone is one base off.

CDR1 SGHAT and CDR2 FQNNGV are derived from the germline V gene. From its cysteine to its phenylalanine, the CDR3 spans 14 amino acids. The DNA shown is the 42-base CDR3, in frame from base 1. V gives up 4 bases and J gives up 6 bases, and the segment between their germline ends measures 13 bases. The sequenced sample was peripheral blood. The chain is encoded by TRBV11-2 joined to TRBJ2-1, and possibly TRBD2, on 7 matching bases. This TCR was sampled from a woman aged 80 or over with active or convalescent COVID-19. The nucleotide sequence is TGTGCCAGCAGCTCGCGCGGGGGCACCAATGAGCAGTTCTTC. Translated, this is CASSSRGGTNEQFF.